The 20 T cell receptor beta chains below all came from one sample that was sequenced in a study of blood T cells in healthy people across ages. A second 7 to 11 cycle PCR used barcoded and J-beta primers. TCRdb ran MiXCR on the 5' RACE reads and lists one entry per CDR3 protein. The sample has roughly 1,500,000 distinct CDR3 sequences, about 40% seen once; the top ten hold approximately 7.9%. Source material: blood. All receptors derive from a woman under 30 in good health.

This clonotype was seen only a few times. The V and J genes are TRBV6-6 and TRBJ2-5, with TRBD1 matching 9 bases. The DNA end is a closer match to TRBJ2-7, so the J assignment may be wrong. CDR1 and CDR2 from the germline V gene are MNHNY and SVGAGI (reference sequence). This CDR3 has 15 amino acids. CDR3: CASSYWDRVVDEQYF. The CDR3 coding sequence is TGTGCCAGCAGTTACTGGGACAGGGTTGTAGACGAGCAGTACTTC.

This clonotype has a count of ten or more. A much larger clone is a single base away; this may be a read error. V gene TRBV19 combines with J gene TRBJ1-5, with D uncertain. V was pared by 4 bases and J by 6 bases, with 10 bases between. CDR3 length: 13 residues. The germline V gene encodes CDR1 LNHDA and CDR2 SQIVND (reference sequence). DNA of the CDR3: TGTGCCAGTAGTAGATCGGTCTCTCAGCCCCAGCATTTT. Translating it yields CASSRSVSQPQHF.

J is TRBJ1-6 and V is TRBV4-1; TRBD1 agrees at 7 bases. This CDR3 has 18 residues. The germline CDR1 and CDR2 sequences are MGHRA and YSYEKL. With V trimmed by 0 bases and J by 6 bases, 11 bases remained unmatched. CDR3 protein: CASSQEPPVTGSNSPLHF. The CDR3 DNA reads as TGCGCCAGCAGCCAAGAGCCCCCCGTGACAGGGAGTAATTCACCCCTCCACTTT.

The chain combines TRBV12-3 or TRBV12-4 with TRBJ2-3; 7 bases are shared with TRBD2. The V segment lost 1 base and the J segment 6 bases; nucleotides outside the gene matches: 7. The CDR3 spans 15 residues. The CDR3 loop is CASSLVAAGADTQYF. For the CDR3, the DNA is TGTGCCAGCAGTTTAGTTGCGGCGGGAGCCGATACGCAGTATTTT.

This chain uses TRBV3-1 with TRBJ2-3; 14 nucleotides align to TRBD2. The CDR3 covers 19 residues. V was clipped by 3 bases and J by 3 bases; unmatched bases: 11. Germline CDR1 LGHDT, CDR2 YNNKEL (reference sequence). The CDR3 bases are TGTGCCAGCAGCCACCACTACCCCGGACTAGCGGGAGGAACAGATACGCAGTATTTT. Protein sequence: CASSHHYPGLAGGTDTQYF.

The rearrangement links TRBV20-1 to TRBJ1-2; unclear D gene. V was clipped by 0 bases and J by 7 bases, with 9 bases between them. The CDR3 length is 12 residues. Germline loops: CDR1 DFQATT, CDR2 SNEGSKA (reference sequence). The CDR3 protein is CSARDGATGYTF. DNA of the CDR3: TGCAGTGCTAGAGATGGAGCTACTGGCTACACCTTC.

The chain employs TRBV9 and TRBJ1-2, with 9 bases lining up with TRBD1. Germline lookup yields CDR1 SGDLS and CDR2 YYNGEE. J gave up 4 bases and V 5 bases, and 6 bases lay outside the gene matches. CDR3 length: 14 amino acids. The CDR3, as DNA: TGTGCCAGCAGGAGGACAGGGGTCGGCTATGGCTACACCTTC. Translation gives CASRRTGVGYGYTF.

This clonotype was detected many times. The chain is built from TRBV5-1 and TRBJ2-3; the match to TRBD1 covers 10 bases. V dropped 1 base and J dropped 3; count of bases not matched to a gene: 2. Looked up from germline, CDR1 is SGHRS and CDR2 is YFSETQ. The CDR3 totals 15 residues. The CDR3 loop reads CASSLRGQGTDTQYF. CDR3 bases: TGCGCCAGCAGCTTGAGGGGACAGGGGACAGATACGCAGTATTTT.

This clonotype was observed a handful of times. The gene calls are TRBV12-3 or TRBV12-4 and TRBJ1-2; the D is unclear. The CDR3 consists of 16 residues. V lost 4 bases and J lost 4, with 19 bases in between. The DNA for the CDR3 is TGTGCCAGCAGTTCTGGGCGGAACCGGGTCGGCTATGGCTACACCTTC. It yields the protein CASSSGRNRVGYGYTF.

The chain combines TRBV4-1 with TRBJ2-3; a possible D gene is TRBD1 (6 bases). V was pared by 1 base and J by 3 bases, with 14 bases between. This CDR3 spans 16 amino acids. CDR1 and CDR2 from the germline V gene are MGHRA and YSYEKL. Here the CDR3 DNA reads TGCGCCAGCAGCCAAGGAGACAGGACTCTAACAGATACGCAGTATTTT. It codes for CASSQGDRTLTDTQYF.

The genes are TRBV7-9 and TRBJ1-1; TRBD1 might be the D (6 bases). This CDR3 is built from 13 residues. Trimming left V 5 bases short and J 8 bases short, with 15 bases between. Germline values: CDR1 SEHNR, CDR2 FQNEAQ (reference sequence). This CDR3 reads CASSRSGAGEAFF. The CDR3 DNA follows: TGTGCCAGCAGCCGTTCGGGGGCGGGGGAAGCTTTCTTT.

This clonotype showed up just a few times. V usage is TRBV29-1 and J usage is TRBJ1-5, with D possibly TRBD1 on 5 matching bases. Germline CDR1 SQVTM, CDR2 ANQGSEA. V was clipped by 1 base and J by 7 bases, with 11 bases between them. The CDR3 loop spans 13 amino acids. CDR3 region: CSVEVQGDQPQHF. CDR3 sequence (DNA): TGCAGCGTTGAAGTGCAAGGGGACCAGCCCCAGCATTTT.

The chain links TRBV9 to TRBJ2-3; D might be TRBD2 (6 bases). V was shortened by 6 bases and J by 2 bases, with 16 bases between the two germline ends. Germline CDR1 is SGDLS and CDR2 is YYNGEE. The CDR3 covers 15 residues. CDR3 residues: CASNSGASVTDTQYF. CDR3 sequence (DNA): TGTGCCAGCAACTCGGGAGCCTCCGTCACAGATACGCAGTATTTT.

This clonotype was counted a few times. This chain uses TRBV3-1 with TRBJ2-3; 10 bases are a match to TRBD2. Germline V lookup: CDR1 LGHDT, CDR2 YNNKEL (reference sequence). V shed 2 bases, J shed 1 base, and the junction held 3 bases outside the gene matches. The CDR3 length is 16 residues. Written as DNA, the CDR3 is TGTGCCAGCAGCCAAATCCTAGCGGGGGGCACAGATACGCAGTATTTT. It translates to CASSQILAGGTDTQYF.

In this sample, this clonotype turned up a few times. J is TRBJ2-7 and V is TRBV10-3, with 10 bases identical to TRBD1. The CDR3 sequence is 12 residues long. In germline, CDR1 is ENHRY, CDR2 SYGVKD. Unmatched junction bases numbered 3, after V lost 6 bases and J lost 7 bases. Here the CDR3 DNA reads TGTGCCATCAGGGGGACAGGGGAAGAGCAGTACTTC. Residues: CAIRGTGEEQYF.

This chain uses TRBV7-3 with TRBJ1-1, with D possibly being TRBD1 (5 bases). The CDR3 covers 11 residues. The germline V gene encodes CDR1 SGHTA and CDR2 FQGTGA. The germline V and J ends were trimmed by 5 bases and 10 bases, with 11 bases remaining between them. The CDR3 region is CASSKRGGAFF. CDR3 nucleotides: TGTGCCAGCAGCAAACGGGGGGGAGCTTTCTTT.

This clonotype was observed a few times. The rearrangement uses TRBV2 and TRBJ1-1; tentative D call: TRBD1 (6 bases). The CDR3 contains 16 residues. V lost 10 bases to trimming and J lost 0 bases, with 21 bases between them. Per the germline V gene, CDR1 is SNHLY and CDR2 is FYNNEI. CDR3 region: CANLQWGAEMNTEAFF. DNA of the CDR3: TGTGCCAATCTTCAGTGGGGGGCGGAAATGAACACTGAAGCTTTCTTT.

V is TRBV28 and J is TRBJ2-4; possible D gene TRBD1, 6 bases. The DNA end is more similar to TRBJ2-7, so the J call may be wrong. Germline V gene lookup returns CDR1 MDHEN and CDR2 SYDVKM. The CDR3 loop spans 12 amino acids. The CDR3, as DNA: TGTGCCAGCACCACAGGGTACTACGAGCAGTACTTC. This encodes CASTTGYYEQYF.

The CDR3 nucleotides are TGTGCCAGCAGCGGGATTCTCGGAGCTGAAGCTTTCTTT. Its translation: CASSGILGAEAFF. The chain joins TRBV7-2 to TRBJ1-1; no clear D. Trimming took 5 bases from V and 6 from J, leaving 13 bases between them. The length of the CDR3 is 13 residues. Germline V CDR1 and CDR2: SGHTA, FQGNSA.

The V and J genes are TRBV11-2 and TRBJ2-5; maybe TRBD1 (6 bases). This CDR3 region has 11 residues. Germline CDR1 is SGHAT and CDR2 is FQNNGV. The V and J ends lost 8 bases and 4 bases respectively, with 8 bases between them. The CDR3 loop is CASQGIETQYF. Here the CDR3 DNA reads TGTGCCAGCCAGGGGATAGAGACCCAGTACTTC.